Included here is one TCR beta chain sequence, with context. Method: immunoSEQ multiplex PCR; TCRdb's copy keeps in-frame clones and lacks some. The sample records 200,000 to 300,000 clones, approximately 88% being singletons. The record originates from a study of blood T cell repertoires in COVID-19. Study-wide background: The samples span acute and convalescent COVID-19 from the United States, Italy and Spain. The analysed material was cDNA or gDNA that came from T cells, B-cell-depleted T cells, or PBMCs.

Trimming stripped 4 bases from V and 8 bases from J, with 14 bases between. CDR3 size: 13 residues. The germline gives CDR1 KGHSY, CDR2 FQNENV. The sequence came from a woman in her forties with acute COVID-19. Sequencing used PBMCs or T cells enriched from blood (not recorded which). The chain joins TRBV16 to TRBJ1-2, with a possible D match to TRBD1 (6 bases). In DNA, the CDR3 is TGTGCCAGCAGCCCCCAGGGGCGTCAAGGCTACACCTTC. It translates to CASSPQGRQGYTF. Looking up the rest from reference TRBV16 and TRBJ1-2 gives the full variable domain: GEEVAQTPKHLVRGEGQKAKLYCAPIKGHSYVFWYQQVLKNEFKFLISFQNENVFDETGMPKERFSAKCLPNSPCSLEIQATKLEDSAVYFCASSPQGRQGYTFGSGTRLTVV.